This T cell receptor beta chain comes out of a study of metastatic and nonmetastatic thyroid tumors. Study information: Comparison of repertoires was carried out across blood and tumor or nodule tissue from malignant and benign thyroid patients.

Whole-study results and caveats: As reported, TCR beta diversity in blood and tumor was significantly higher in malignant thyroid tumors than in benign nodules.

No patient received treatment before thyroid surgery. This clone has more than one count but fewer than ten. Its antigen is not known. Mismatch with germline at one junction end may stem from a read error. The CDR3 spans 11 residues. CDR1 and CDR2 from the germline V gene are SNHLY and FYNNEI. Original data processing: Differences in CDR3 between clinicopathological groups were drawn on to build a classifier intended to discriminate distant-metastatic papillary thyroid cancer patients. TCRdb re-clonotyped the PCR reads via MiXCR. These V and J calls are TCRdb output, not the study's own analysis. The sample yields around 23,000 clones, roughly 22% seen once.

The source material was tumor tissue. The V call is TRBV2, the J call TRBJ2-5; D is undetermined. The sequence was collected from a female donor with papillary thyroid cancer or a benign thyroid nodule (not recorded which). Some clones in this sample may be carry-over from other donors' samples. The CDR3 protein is CAMRIQDTQYF. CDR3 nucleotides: TGTGCCATGCGAATCCAAGATACCCAGTACTTC.